Following are 7 T cell receptor beta chains from one sample sequenced in a study of blood T cell repertoires in COVID-19. Data came from immunoSEQ multiplex PCR; TCRdb stores just in-frame clones and leaves some out. The sample contains 390,000 or so clones, 80% to 90% of which appear only once. Specimen: peripheral blood. These receptors were taken from a woman in her 30s with COVID-19, enrolled during active disease.

The J gene is TRBJ2-5, the V gene TRBV5-1; 9 bases align to TRBD2. Germline CDR1 reads SGHRS; CDR2 reads YFSETQ. Trimming cost V 4 bases and J 4 bases; bases outside gene matches: 11. The CDR3 consists of 16 residues. CDR3 sequence reads: CASSTMPSGDLETQYF. The CDR3 coding sequence is TGCGCCAGCAGCACGATGCCTAGCGGGGATCTAGAGACCCAGTACTTC.

The chain recombines TRBV19 with TRBJ1-6; D is possibly TRBD1 (5 bases). The CDR3 runs 15 residues. V shed 1 base and J shed 6 bases, with 10 bases lying between them. Germline-derived CDR1 and CDR2 are LNHDA and SQIVND (reference sequence). In nucleotides, the CDR3 is TGTGCCAGTAGTATAGCTCACGGGGGTAATTCACCCCTCCACTTT. Translation: CASSIAHGGNSPLHF.

This clone occurred once. This chain joins TRBV24-1 and TRBJ2-1, with no clear D. The CDR3 has 12 residues. Per germline, CDR1 KGHDR and CDR2 SFDVKD. Trimming took off 5 bases at V and 5 bases at J, with 6 bases between the two ends. For the CDR3, the DNA is TGTGCCACCAGTGTGGGCGACAATGAGCAGTTCTTC. This translates into CATSVGDNEQFF.

The chain carries TRBV7-9 and TRBJ1-5; D may be TRBD1 (6 bases). V lost 6 bases and J lost 0, with 9 bases in between. Germline loops: CDR1 SEHNR, CDR2 FQNEAQ (reference sequence). The CDR3 totals 14 residues. CDR3 bases: TGTGCCAGCAGTTCACAGGGTAGCAATCAGCCCCAGCATTTT. It encodes CASSSQGSNQPQHF.

The chain is built from TRBV5-4 and TRBJ2-3; TRBD2 agrees at 10 bases. There are 17 residues in the CDR3. Trimming cost V 0 bases and J 4 bases; bases outside gene matches: 8. In germline, CDR1 is SGHNT, CDR2 YYREEE (reference sequence). The CDR3, as DNA: TGTGCCAGCAGCTTGGAAGCGGGAGGGGGATTCGCAGATACGCAGTATTTT. Protein product: CASSLEAGGGFADTQYF.

The chain is built from TRBV6-2 or TRBV6-3 and TRBJ1-4; TRBD1 aligns across 7 bases. This CDR3 is 13 amino acids long. The germline CDR1 and CDR2 sequences are MNHEY and SVGEGT. The V segment lost 6 bases and the J segment 8 bases; nucleotides outside the gene matches: 6. CDR3 loop: CASSRDSREKLFF. DNA for the CDR3: TGTGCCAGCAGCCGGGACAGTCGAGAAAAACTGTTTTTT.

This sequence joins TRBV25-1 and TRBJ2-1; TRBD2 agrees at 10 bases. The CDR3 has 16 residues. The J segment lost 1 base and the V segment lost 6 bases, leaving 6 bases of the junction unmatched. Germline CDR1 is MGHDK and CDR2 is SYGVNS. The CDR3 sequence: CASSPLSGRSYNEQFF. DNA for the CDR3: TGTGCCAGCAGCCCCCTTAGCGGGAGGTCCTACAATGAGCAGTTCTTC. Based on the CDR3 plus reference TRBV25-1 and TRBJ2-1, the full variable domain is EADIYQTPRYLVIGTGKKITLECSQTMGHDKMYWYQQDPGMELHLIHYSYGVNSTEKGDLSSESTVSRIRTEHFPLTLESARPSHTSQYLCASSPLSGRSYNEQFFGPGTRLTVL.